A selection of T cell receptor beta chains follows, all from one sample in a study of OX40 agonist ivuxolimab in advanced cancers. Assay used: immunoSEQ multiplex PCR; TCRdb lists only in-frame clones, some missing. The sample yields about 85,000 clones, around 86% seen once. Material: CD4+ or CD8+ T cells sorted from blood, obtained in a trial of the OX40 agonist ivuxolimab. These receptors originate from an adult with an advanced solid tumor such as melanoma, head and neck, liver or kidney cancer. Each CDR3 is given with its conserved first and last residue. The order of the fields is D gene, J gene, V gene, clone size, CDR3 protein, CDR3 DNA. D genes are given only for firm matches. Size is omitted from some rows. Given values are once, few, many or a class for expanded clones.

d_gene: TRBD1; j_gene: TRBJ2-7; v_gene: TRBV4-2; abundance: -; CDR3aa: CASSQGRGPYEQYF; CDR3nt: TGTGCCAGCAGCCAAGGCAGGGGGCCCTACGAGCAGTACTTC
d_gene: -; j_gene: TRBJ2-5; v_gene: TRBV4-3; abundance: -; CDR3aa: CASSQGPGETQYF; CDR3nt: TGCGCCAGCAGCCAAGGACCGGGGGAGACCCAGTACTTC
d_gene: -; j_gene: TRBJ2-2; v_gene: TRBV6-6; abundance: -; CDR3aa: CASSQASGELFF; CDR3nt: TGTGCCAGCAGTCAAGCTTCCGGGGAGCTGTTTTTT
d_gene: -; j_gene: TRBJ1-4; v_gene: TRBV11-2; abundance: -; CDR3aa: CASSLRREKLFF; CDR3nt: TGTGCCAGCAGCCTACGACGCGAAAAACTGTTTTTT
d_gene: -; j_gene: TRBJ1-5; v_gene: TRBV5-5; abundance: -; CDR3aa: CASRTGYSNQPQHF; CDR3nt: TGTGCCAGCAGGACAGGTTATAGCAATCAGCCCCAGCATTTT
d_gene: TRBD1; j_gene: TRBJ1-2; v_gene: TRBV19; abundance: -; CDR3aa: CASSTQGGQGHGYTF; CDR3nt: TGTGCCAGTAGTACGCAGGGCGGACAGGGGCATGGCTACACCTTC
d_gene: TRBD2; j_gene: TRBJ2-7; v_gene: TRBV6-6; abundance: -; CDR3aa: CASVGGGSSYEQYF; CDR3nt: TGTGCCAGCGTCGGGGGGGGAAGCTCCTACGAGCAGTACTTC
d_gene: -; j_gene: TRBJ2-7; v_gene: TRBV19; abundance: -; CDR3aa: CASRASGRNYEQYF; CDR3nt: TGTGCGAGTAGGGCCAGCGGGCGAAACTACGAGCAGTACTTC
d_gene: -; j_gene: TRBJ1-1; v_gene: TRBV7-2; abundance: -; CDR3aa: CASSSSAGAEAFF; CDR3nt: TGTGCCAGCAGCTCCTCAGCGGGCGCTGAAGCTTTCTTT
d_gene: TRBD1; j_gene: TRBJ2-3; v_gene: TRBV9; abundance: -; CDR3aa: CASSVVGLGRGPDTQYF; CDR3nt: TGTGCCAGCAGCGTAGTCGGGTTGGGCAGGGGGCCAGATACGCAGTATTTT
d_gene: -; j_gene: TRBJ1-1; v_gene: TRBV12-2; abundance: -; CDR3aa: CASRLDTKNTEAFF; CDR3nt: TGTGCAAGTCGCTTAGACACAAAGAACACTGAAGCTTTCTTT
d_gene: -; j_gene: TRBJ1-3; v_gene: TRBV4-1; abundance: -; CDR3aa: CASSTPGRSGNTIYF; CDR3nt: TGCGCCAGCAGTACACCAGGCCGCTCTGGAAACACCATATATTTT
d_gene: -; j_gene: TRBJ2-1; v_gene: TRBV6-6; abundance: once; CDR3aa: CASSGDADNEQFF; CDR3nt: TGTGCCAGCAGTGGAGACGCTGACAATGAGCAGTTCTTC
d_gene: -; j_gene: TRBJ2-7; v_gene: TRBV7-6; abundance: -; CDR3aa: CASSKGGSKYSEQYF; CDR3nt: TGTGCCAGCAGCAAAGGGGGGAGTAAGTACTCCGAGCAGTACTTC
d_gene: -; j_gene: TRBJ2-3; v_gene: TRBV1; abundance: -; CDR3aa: CTSSQGLAGAPRHTQYF; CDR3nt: TGCACCAGCAGCCAGGGACTAGCGGGGGCTCCCCGGCATACGCAGTATTTT
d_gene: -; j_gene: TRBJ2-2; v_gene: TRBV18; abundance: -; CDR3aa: CASSPVADPNTGELFF; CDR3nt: TGTGCCAGCTCACCAGTAGCGGACCCAAACACCGGGGAGCTGTTTTTT
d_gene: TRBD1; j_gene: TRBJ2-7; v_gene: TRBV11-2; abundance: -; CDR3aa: CASSLDSGQGAYEQYF; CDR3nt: TGTGCCAGCAGCTTAGATTCGGGACAGGGGGCTTACGAGCAGTACTTC
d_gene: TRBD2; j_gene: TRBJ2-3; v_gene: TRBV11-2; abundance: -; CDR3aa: CASSPRLAGATDTQYF; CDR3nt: TGTGCCAGCAGCCCTAGACTAGCGGGGGCCACAGATACGCAGTATTTT
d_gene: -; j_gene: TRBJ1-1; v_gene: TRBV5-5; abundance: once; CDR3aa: CASNHIGAEAFF; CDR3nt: TGTGCCAGCAACCACATAGGCGCTGAAGCTTTCTTT
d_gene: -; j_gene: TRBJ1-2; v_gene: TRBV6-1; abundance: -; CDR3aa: CASTLLSPPYGYTF; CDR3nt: TGTGCCAGCACCCTTCTGTCCCCGCCCTATGGCTACACCTTC
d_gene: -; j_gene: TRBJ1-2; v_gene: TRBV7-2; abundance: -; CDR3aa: CASSLARQNGYTF; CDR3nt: TGTGCCAGCAGCTTGGCGAGACAGAATGGCTACACCTTC
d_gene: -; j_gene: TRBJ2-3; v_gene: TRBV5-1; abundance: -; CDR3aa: CASSLASGTQYTDTQYF; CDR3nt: TGCGCCAGCAGCTTGGCCTCCGGGACACAGTACACAGATACGCAGTATTTT
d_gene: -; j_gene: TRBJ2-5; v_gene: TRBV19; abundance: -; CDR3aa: CASSIGLGSGETQYF; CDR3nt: TGTGCCAGTAGTATCGGCTTGGGCTCGGGAGAGACCCAGTACTTC
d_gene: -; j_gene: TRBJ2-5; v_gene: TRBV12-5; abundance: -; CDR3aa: CASARDLQETQYF; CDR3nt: TGTGCTAGTGCCAGGGACCTACAAGAGACCCAGTACTTC
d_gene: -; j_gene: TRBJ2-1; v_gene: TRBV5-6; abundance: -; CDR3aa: CASSFDEQFF; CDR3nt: TGTGCCAGCAGCTTTGACGAGCAGTTCTTC
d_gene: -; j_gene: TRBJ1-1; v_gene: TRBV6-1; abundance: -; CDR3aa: CASGEWGPITTNTEAFF; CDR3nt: TGTGCCAGCGGTGAATGGGGCCCCATAACTACGAACACTGAAGCTTTCTTT
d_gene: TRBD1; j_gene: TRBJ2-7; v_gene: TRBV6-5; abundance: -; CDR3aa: CASSYSRDRGHEQYF; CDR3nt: TGTGCCAGCAGTTACTCGAGGGACAGGGGCCACGAGCAGTACTTC
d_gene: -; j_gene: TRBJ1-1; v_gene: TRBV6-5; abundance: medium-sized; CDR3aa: CASRRPQPPNTEAFF; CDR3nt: TGTGCCAGCAGGAGACCGCAGCCTCCGAACACTGAAGCTTTCTTT
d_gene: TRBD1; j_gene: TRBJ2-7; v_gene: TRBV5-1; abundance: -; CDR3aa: CASSLGRFRDRIEEQYF; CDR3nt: TGCGCCAGCAGCTTGGGGCGCTTCCGGGACAGGATTGAAGAGCAGTACTTC
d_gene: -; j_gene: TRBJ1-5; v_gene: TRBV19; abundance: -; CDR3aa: CATSSSLNQPQHF; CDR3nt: TGTGCCACCAGCAGCAGCCTCAATCAGCCCCAGCATTTT
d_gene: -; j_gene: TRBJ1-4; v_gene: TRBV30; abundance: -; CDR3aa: CAWNLSGDKGEKLFF; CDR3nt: TGTGCCTGGAATCTGTCGGGAGACAAAGGGGAAAAACTGTTTTTT
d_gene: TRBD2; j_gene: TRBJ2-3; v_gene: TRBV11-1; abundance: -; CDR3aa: CASSFGLAGGTDTQYF; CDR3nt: TGTGCCAGCAGCTTCGGACTAGCGGGGGGAACAGATACGCAGTATTTT
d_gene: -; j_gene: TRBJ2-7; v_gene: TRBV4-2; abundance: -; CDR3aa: CASSQGGVGGLKTYEQYF; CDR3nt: TGTGCCAGCAGCCAAGGGGGGGTAGGGGGGCTCAAGACCTACGAGCAGTACTTC
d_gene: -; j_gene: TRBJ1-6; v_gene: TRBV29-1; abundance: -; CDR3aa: CSFQLNNSPLHF; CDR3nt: TGCAGCTTCCAACTCAATAATTCACCCCTCCACTTT
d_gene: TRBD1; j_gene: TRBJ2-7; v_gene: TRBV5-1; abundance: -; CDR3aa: CASSPGTDSSYEQYF; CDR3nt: TGCGCCAGCAGCCCCGGGACAGATAGCTCCTACGAGCAGTACTTC
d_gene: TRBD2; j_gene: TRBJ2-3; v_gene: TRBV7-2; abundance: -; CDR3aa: CASSSQSSGGNTDTQYF; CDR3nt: TGTGCCAGCAGCTCCCAATCTAGCGGGGGGAACACAGATACGCAGTATTTT
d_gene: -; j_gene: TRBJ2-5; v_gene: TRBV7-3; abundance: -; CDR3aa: CASSLFGGKETQYF; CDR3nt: TGTGCCAGCAGCTTATTTGGGGGGAAAGAGACCCAGTACTTC
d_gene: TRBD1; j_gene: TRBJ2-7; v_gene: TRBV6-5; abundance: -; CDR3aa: CASSYTGTGFSEQYF; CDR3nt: TGTGCCAGCAGTTACACAGGGACAGGGTTCAGCGAGCAGTACTTC
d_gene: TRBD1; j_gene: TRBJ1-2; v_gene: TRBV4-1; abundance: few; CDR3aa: CASRPGTGVFDYGYTF; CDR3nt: TGCGCCAGCAGACCGGGGACAGGGGTATTCGACTATGGCTACACCTTC
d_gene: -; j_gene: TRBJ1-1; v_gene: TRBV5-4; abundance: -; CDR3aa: CASSLFGQSGYTEAFF; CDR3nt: TGTGCCAGCAGCTTGTTTGGCCAGTCTGGGTACACTGAAGCTTTCTTT
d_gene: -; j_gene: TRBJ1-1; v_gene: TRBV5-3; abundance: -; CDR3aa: CASSATVNTEAFF; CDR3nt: TGTGCCAGCAGCGCGACAGTGAACACTGAAGCTTTCTTT
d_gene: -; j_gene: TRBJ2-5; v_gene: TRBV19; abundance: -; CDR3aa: CASSSTTLQETQYF; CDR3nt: TGTGCCAGTAGTTCGACCACTCTACAAGAGACCCAGTACTTC
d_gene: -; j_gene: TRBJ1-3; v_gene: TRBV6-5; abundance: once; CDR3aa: CASSYPGRNTIYF; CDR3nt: TGTGCCAGCAGTTACCCGGGCCGAAACACCATATATTTT
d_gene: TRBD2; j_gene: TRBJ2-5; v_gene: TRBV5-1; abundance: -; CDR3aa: CASRPRASGGQETQYF; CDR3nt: TGCGCCAGCAGACCCCGGGCTAGCGGAGGGCAAGAGACCCAGTACTTC
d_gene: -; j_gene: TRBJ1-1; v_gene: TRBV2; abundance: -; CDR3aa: CASSVYQGNTEAFF; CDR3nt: TGTGCCAGCAGTGTCTACCAGGGGAACACTGAAGCTTTCTTT
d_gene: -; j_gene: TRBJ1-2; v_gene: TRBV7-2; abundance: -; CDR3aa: CASSLALAGEGAHYGYTF; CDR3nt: TGTGCCAGCAGCTTAGCGCTAGCGGGGGAAGGGGCACACTATGGCTACACCTTC
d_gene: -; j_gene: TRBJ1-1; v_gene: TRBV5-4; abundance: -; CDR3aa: CASSSNTEAFF; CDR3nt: TGTGCCAGCAGCTCGAACACTGAAGCTTTCTTT
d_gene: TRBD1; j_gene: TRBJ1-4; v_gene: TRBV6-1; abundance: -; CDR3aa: CASSIRQGGEKLFF; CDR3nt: TGTGCCAGCAGTATAAGACAGGGAGGTGAAAAACTGTTTTTT
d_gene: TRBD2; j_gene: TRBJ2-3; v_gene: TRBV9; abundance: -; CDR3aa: CASSVASGGASTDTQYF; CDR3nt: TGTGCCAGCAGCGTAGCTAGCGGGGGGGCAAGCACAGATACGCAGTATTTT
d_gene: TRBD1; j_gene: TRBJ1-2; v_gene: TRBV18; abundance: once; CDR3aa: CASSPGTGGTNGYTF; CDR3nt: TGTGCCAGCTCACCAGGAACAGGGGGAACCAATGGCTACACCTTC
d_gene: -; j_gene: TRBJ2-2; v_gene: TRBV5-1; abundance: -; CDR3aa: CASSPSLTSAGELFF; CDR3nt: TGCGCCAGCAGCCCTAGCCTAACCTCGGCCGGGGAGCTGTTTTTT
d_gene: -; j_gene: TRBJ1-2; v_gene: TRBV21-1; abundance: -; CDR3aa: CASSQRKRQGLGWINGYTF; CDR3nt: TGTGCCAGCAGCCAAAGGAAAAGACAGGGGCTCGGTTGGATTAATGGCTACACCTTC